This is a list of T cell receptor beta chains from one sample in a study of vaccination and CD4 T cells after COVID-19. Their recognized antigens are unknown. TCRdb re-analysed the PCR reads in MiXCR, keeping a single row per CDR3 protein. The repertoire includes some 15,000 distinct CDR3 sequences, roughly 34% of them detected once, and 12% sits in the top ten. Sequencing was carried out using CD4+ T cells from blood, cultured in vitro. All receptors come from a human donor who had recovered from COVID-19. CDR3s include the opening cysteine and the closing phenylalanine or tryptophan. The D gene is left open where the match is weak. For some rows the clone size is stated as once, few or many, or as a class when expanded; others skip it.

d_call	cdr3_length	v_call	j_call	clone_size	cdr3_aa	cdr3_nt
-	17	TRBV7-9	TRBJ2-7	few	CASSSRASQNPPYEQYF	TGTGCCAGCAGCTCCAGAGCCAGCCAAAACCCGCCCTACGAGCAGTACTTC
-	12	TRBV2	TRBJ2-5	few	CASSEGRETQYF	TGTGCCAGCAGCGAAGGCCGGGAGACCCAGTACTTC
TRBD1	14	TRBV18	TRBJ1-1	-	CASSPGQGRTEAFF	TGTGCCAGCTCACCCGGACAGGGTCGCACTGAAGCTTTCTTT
-	15	TRBV18	TRBJ2-2	-	CASSPRRRNTGELFF	TGTGCCAGCTCACCACGAAGGAGGAACACCGGGGAGCTGTTTTTT
-	16	TRBV6-1	TRBJ1-5	few	CAIKWDGRGSNQPQHF	TGTGCCATCAAGTGGGACGGGCGGGGAAGCAATCAGCCCCAGCATTTT
-	17	TRBV4-1	TRBJ2-3	-	CASSQEAAGTRTDTQYF	TGCGCCAGCAGCCAAGAAGCGGCGGGAACCCGGACAGATACGCAGTATTTT
TRBD1	11	TRBV27	TRBJ1-2	-	CASTPDRGYTF	TGTGCCAGCACTCCCGACAGGGGGTACACCTTC
-	15	TRBV20-1	TRBJ1-6	-	CSARDGGNNQGPLHF	TGCAGTGCTAGAGACGGGGGAAATAACCAGGGTCCCCTCCACTTT
TRBD2	15	TRBV7-9	TRBJ2-7	few	CASSLEIAGINEQYF	TGTGCCAGCAGCTTGGAAATAGCGGGAATCAACGAGCAGTACTTC
-	14	TRBV7-2	TRBJ1-5	few	CASSLGQSNQPQHF	TGTGCCAGCAGCTTAGGTCAGAGCAATCAGCCCCAGCATTTT
-	15	TRBV11-2	TRBJ2-5	few	CASSFLGQNQETQYF	TGTGCCAGCAGCTTCCTGGGACAAAACCAAGAGACCCAGTACTTC
-	11	TRBV20-1	TRBJ2-1	-	CSASWLGEQFF	TGCAGTGCTAGTTGGCTCGGTGAGCAGTTCTTC
TRBD1	13	TRBV10-3	TRBJ1-6	-	CAISGQINSPLHF	TGTGCCATATCGGGACAGATTAATTCACCCCTCCACTTT
-	13	TRBV6-1	TRBJ2-2	few	CAIDERDTGELFF	TGTGCCATCGATGAGCGCGACACCGGGGAGCTGTTTTTT
-	14	TRBV19	TRBJ1-5	few	CASSIAGKGRPQHF	TGTGCCAGTAGTATTGCTGGGAAGGGGAGGCCCCAGCATTTT
-	14	TRBV6-1	TRBJ2-3	-	CASTSPSTEHTQYF	TGTGCCAGCACTTCCCCTAGCACAGAGCATACGCAGTATTTT
TRBD2	17	TRBV20-1	TRBJ2-3	-	CSVEDRTSGVSTDTQYF	TGCAGTGTCGAGGACCGTACTAGCGGGGTATCCACAGATACGCAGTATTTT
TRBD1	15	TRBV6-1	TRBJ2-5	-	CASSNRDRGEETQYF	TGTGCCAGCAGTAACCGGGACAGGGGCGAGGAGACCCAGTACTTC
TRBD2	16	TRBV7-2	TRBJ2-5	few	CASSFGSLAGAETQYF	TGTGCCAGCAGCTTCGGCAGTCTAGCGGGCGCAGAGACCCAGTACTTC
-	15	TRBV7-9	TRBJ2-7	-	CASSPRTDPTYEQYF	TGTGCCAGCAGCCCACGGACAGACCCAACCTACGAGCAGTACTTC
-	13	TRBV7-9	TRBJ1-1	few	CASTRELNTEAFF	TGTGCCAGCACCCGGGAGCTGAACACTGAAGCTTTCTTT
-	15	TRBV19	TRBJ2-2	few	CASSKGGANTGELFF	TGTGCCAGTAGTAAGGGGGGCGCGAACACCGGGGAGCTGTTTTTT
-	13	TRBV28	TRBJ2-4	-	CASRETAENIQYF	TGTGCCAGCAGGGAGACGGCCGAAAACATTCAGTACTTC
-	15	TRBV6-1	TRBJ2-1	-	CASSLQRGGHNEQFF	TGTGCCAGCAGCCTCCAAAGGGGGGGGCACAATGAGCAGTTCTTC
-	14	TRBV7-2	TRBJ2-2	few	CASSSTSFSRELFF	TGTGCCAGCAGCAGTACTAGTTTCTCCAGGGAGCTGTTTTTT
-	15	TRBV20-1	TRBJ2-2	-	CSARNYGANTGELFF	TGCAGTGCTAGAAATTATGGGGCGAACACCGGGGAGCTGTTTTTT
TRBD1	12	TRBV6-1	TRBJ2-3	once	CASSRQGIKQYF	TGTGCCAGCAGTAGACAGGGAATTAAGCAGTATTTT
TRBD1	16	TRBV2	TRBJ1-2	few	CASSEARQGPGYGYTF	TGTGCCAGCAGTGAAGCACGACAGGGACCAGGCTATGGCTACACCTTC
TRBD2	19	TRBV20-1	TRBJ2-3	medium-sized	CSARGYLAGDTSRTDTQYF	TGCAGTGCTAGAGGTTATCTAGCGGGAGACACCTCGCGCACAGATACGCAGTATTTT
TRBD2	16	TRBV7-6	TRBJ2-3	-	CASSPTGGVGTDTQYF	TGTGCCAGCAGCCCAACGGGGGGGGTTGGCACAGATACGCAGTATTTT
-	13	TRBV28	TRBJ2-7	few	CASSTGTLYEQYF	TGTGCCAGCAGTACCGGGACCCTTTACGAGCAGTACTTC
TRBD2	16	TRBV2	TRBJ2-2	once	CASKSSGGSGAGELFF	TGTGCCAGCAAGTCTAGCGGGGGTTCGGGCGCCGGGGAGCTGTTTTTT
TRBD1	19	TRBV7-9	TRBJ2-4	-	CASSLGPGTGDYRYSIQYF	TGCGCCAGCAGCTTGGGTCCCGGGACAGGGGACTATCGATATAGCATTCAGTACTTC
TRBD1	15	TRBV24-1	TRBJ1-2	few	CATSAPGQGPYGYTF	TGTGCCACCAGTGCTCCCGGACAGGGACCATATGGCTACACCTTC
TRBD1	13	TRBV19	TRBJ1-2	few	CASQEGGYYGYTF	TGTGCCAGTCAAGAAGGGGGCTACTATGGCTACACCTTC
-	16	TRBV19	TRBJ2-1	-	CASSLLAGSSYNEQFF	TGTGCCAGTAGTCTACTGGCGGGAAGCTCCTACAATGAGCAGTTCTTC
TRBD2	12	TRBV10-3	TRBJ2-1	-	CAIQASGNEQFF	TGTGCCATCCAGGCTAGCGGTAATGAGCAGTTCTTC
-	13	TRBV7-9	TRBJ2-3	-	CASSLSQTDTQYF	TGTGCCAGCAGCTTAAGTCAAACAGATACGCAGTATTTT
-	15	TRBV11-2	TRBJ2-7	-	CASSLGTGLSYEQYF	TGTGCCAGCAGCTTAGGGACCGGTCTGTCCTACGAGCAGTACTTC
TRBD2	17	TRBV19	TRBJ2-3	-	CASGTSGRAGGTDTQYF	TGTGCCAGCGGAACTAGCGGGAGGGCCGGGGGCACAGATACGCAGTATTTT